These 8 T cell receptor beta chains were all obtained from the same sample, sequenced in a study of regulatory T cells in long-lasting Graves disease. Arm-PCR of CDR3 regions and iRepertoire HTBI primers were the basis on which TCR beta libraries were built. MiXCR, run by TCRdb on the multiplex PCR reads, gives a single entry per CDR3 protein. The sample shows about 300,000 distinct CDR3 sequences, more than 20% of them seen only once. Time point given: persistent/refractory GD, antithyroid drugs over 5 years with positive TRAb. From PBMCs, RNA was extracted and then used to make the TCR library. Sequencing was performed on peripheral blood mononuclear cells (PBMCs), taken when the disease was refractory, from a patient treated with antithyroid drugs. The receptors were sampled from a female donor with Graves disease.

In this sample, this clonotype turned up many times. The gene calls are TRBV11-1 and TRBJ2-7; TRBD1 agrees at 7 bases. CDR3 length: 13 residues. Trimming removed 5 bases from V and 7 bases from J; junction bases left unmatched: 8. CDR1 and CDR2 (germline): SGHAT, FQDESV (reference sequence). The CDR3 nucleotides are TGTGCCAGCAGCCTGGACAGGACCCAAGAGCAGTACTTC. Protein: CASSLDRTQEQYF.

The CDR3 region has the DNA TGTGCCAGCAGCGTAGGGCGGGGAGGCCTACAAGAGACCCAGTACTTC. This sequence encodes CASSVGRGGLQETQYF. V gene TRBV9 combines with J gene TRBJ2-5, with TRBD2 as a possible D gene (6 bases). The V gene's germline CDR1 is SGDLS and CDR2 YYNGEE. The V end lost 0 bases, the J end lost 2 bases, and 14 bases lay between the germline ends. The CDR3 spans 16 residues.

This clonotype was detected ten times or more. The rearrangement uses TRBV5-1 and TRBJ2-7; TRBD2 agrees at 8 bases. CDR3 length equals 14 residues. Germline CDR1 and CDR2: SGHRS and YFSETQ. Germline trimming cut 2 bases from V and 2 bases from J; bases unmatched to any gene: 3. CDR3 sequence (DNA): TGCGCCAGCAGCTTAGAGCGGGGGACCTACGAGCAGTACTTC. Its translation is CASSLERGTYEQYF.

The gene calls are TRBV20-1 and TRBJ1-2; D is undetermined. Trimming took 1 base from V and 2 from J, leaving 11 bases between them. Germline values: CDR1 DFQATT, CDR2 SNEGSKA (reference sequence). The CDR3 runs 14 residues. CDR3 protein: CSARGINRNYGYTF. The CDR3 DNA sequence: TGCAGTGCTAGAGGAATTAACCGCAACTATGGCTACACCTTC.

The chain is built from TRBV5-1 and TRBJ2-1; 9 nucleotides match TRBD2. Trimming removed 6 bases from V and 8 bases from J; junction bases left unmatched: 9. The CDR3 sequence is 14 residues long. Germline V gives CDR1 SGHRS, CDR2 YFSETQ. CDR3 region: CASNLGAGGDEQFF. The CDR3 nucleotides read TGCGCCAGCAATTTGGGCGCGGGAGGGGATGAGCAGTTCTTC.

To note about this clonotype: A much larger clone is a single base away; this may be a read error. Since the CDR3 does not end with the conserved phenylalanine or tryptophan, this likely comes from a read error. The chain couples TRBV6-2 or TRBV6-3 to TRBJ1-1, with D tentatively TRBD1 (5 bases). Looked up from germline, CDR1 is MNHEY and CDR2 is SVGEGT. The CDR3 sequence is 15 residues long. V was pared by 5 bases and J by 5 bases, with 18 bases between. In DNA form, the CDR3 reads TGTGCCAGCAGTCCCGATCGGGTGGGGGGGACTGAAGCTTTCCTT. It translates to CASSPDRVGGTEAFL.

In this sample, this clonotype turned up many times. The chain couples TRBV2 to TRBJ1-4; D remains ambiguous. V lost 3 bases and J 11 bases, leaving 7 bases between the germline ends. CDR3 length: 11 residues. Germline CDR1 reads SNHLY; CDR2 reads FYNNEI. CDR3 sequence reads: CASSEPAKLFF. The CDR3 region has the DNA TGTGCCAGCAGTGAGCCAGCTAAACTGTTTTTT.

The chain uses TRBV7-2 and TRBJ2-7; 8 bases fit TRBD1. CDR3 size: 13 residues. The V gene end was trimmed by 5 bases and the J gene end by 6 bases; junction bases not matched to a gene: 6. Germline V gene sequence: CDR1 SGHTA, CDR2 FQGNSA. The CDR3 bases are TGTGCCAGCAGCAACGGACAGGGTCTCGAGCAGTACTTC. This encodes CASSNGQGLEQYF.